Listed below are T cell receptor beta chains from one sample, sequenced in a study of cytomegalovirus exposure and HLA in healthy donors. Libraries were prepared by immunoSEQ multiplex PCR; TCRdb keeps only in-frame clonotypes and omits some of them. The table has approximately 170,000 clones, about 65% seen once. Input material: PBMCs. The receptors originated from a young woman in good health and CMV-seropositive. Both conserved end residues are part of each CDR3. Fields, in order: clone size, V gene, D gene, J gene, CDR3 DNA, CDR3 protein. A D gene is named only where the DNA matches it firmly. Part of the rows lack a size; the others show once, few, many or a class for expanded clones.

clone size: once; V gene: TRBV27; D gene: TRBD1; J gene: TRBJ1-1; CDR3 DNA: TGTGCCAGCACCCAGGGGGCCCCGAACACTGAAGCTTTCTTT; CDR3 protein: CASTQGAPNTEAFF
clone size: -; V gene: TRBV11-3; D gene: -; J gene: TRBJ2-7; CDR3 DNA: TGTGCCAGCAGCTCAGGGACGGACAGAACACCCTACGAGCAGTACTTC; CDR3 protein: CASSSGTDRTPYEQYF
clone size: few; V gene: TRBV15; D gene: -; J gene: TRBJ2-7; CDR3 DNA: TGTGCCACCAGCAGAGAGGGGAGGAGGGGGGGACAATACGAGCAGTACTTC; CDR3 protein: CATSREGRRGGQYEQYF
clone size: -; V gene: TRBV5-5; D gene: TRBD1; J gene: TRBJ2-1; CDR3 DNA: TGTGCCGGACGAAGACAGGGGGAAGATGAGCAGTTCTTC; CDR3 protein: CAGRRQGEDEQFF
clone size: few; V gene: TRBV2; D gene: TRBD2; J gene: TRBJ2-2; CDR3 DNA: TGTGCCAGCAGTGGGGCGGGGCGGGGGGGTGTCACCGGGGAGCTGTTTTTT; CDR3 protein: CASSGAGRGGVTGELFF
clone size: few; V gene: TRBV21-1; D gene: -; J gene: TRBJ2-3; CDR3 DNA: TGTTGGGGTGGACTAGCGGGAGGCACAGATACGCAGTATTTT; CDR3 protein: CWGGLAGGTDTQYF
clone size: -; V gene: TRBV29-1; D gene: -; J gene: TRBJ1-2; CDR3 DNA: TGCAGCGTTGAACCTCATAGGACAGAAGCACCCTATGGCTACACCTTC; CDR3 protein: CSVEPHRTEAPYGYTF
clone size: -; V gene: TRBV9; D gene: -; J gene: TRBJ2-7; CDR3 DNA: TGTGCCAGCAGCGTAGGGCAATCCTACGAGCAGTACTTC; CDR3 protein: CASSVGQSYEQYF
clone size: -; V gene: TRBV5-4; D gene: -; J gene: TRBJ2-7; CDR3 DNA: TGTGCCAGCAGCTTCTACTACGAGCAGTACTTC; CDR3 protein: CASSFYYEQYF
clone size: few; V gene: TRBV19; D gene: -; J gene: TRBJ2-3; CDR3 DNA: TGTGCCAGTAGTATTTGGCCAGATACGCAGTATTTT; CDR3 protein: CASSIWPDTQYF
clone size: once; V gene: TRBV19; D gene: -; J gene: TRBJ1-6; CDR3 DNA: TGTGCCAGTAGTATGTGGTCGGATTCACCCCTCCACTTT; CDR3 protein: CASSMWSDSPLHF
clone size: -; V gene: TRBV2; D gene: -; J gene: TRBJ1-1; CDR3 DNA: TGTGCCAGCAGTGATATAGTGGTGGGGGGTGCTAACACTGAAGCTTTCTTT; CDR3 protein: CASSDIVVGGANTEAFF
clone size: -; V gene: TRBV11-2; D gene: -; J gene: TRBJ1-2; CDR3 DNA: TGTGCCAGCAGCTTTACGACAGGAATTAACTATGGCTACACCTTC; CDR3 protein: CASSFTTGINYGYTF
clone size: few; V gene: TRBV6-5; D gene: TRBD1; J gene: TRBJ1-2; CDR3 DNA: TGTGCCAGCAGTTATGGAGGGACAGAGTATGGCTACACCTTC; CDR3 protein: CASSYGGTEYGYTF
clone size: -; V gene: TRBV7-6; D gene: TRBD2; J gene: TRBJ2-5; CDR3 DNA: TGTGCCAGCAGCTTAGGAGCCGGGGGACTACAAGAGACCCAGTACTTC; CDR3 protein: CASSLGAGGLQETQYF
clone size: -; V gene: TRBV5-3; D gene: -; J gene: TRBJ2-7; CDR3 DNA: TGTGCCAGAAGCTTGGTGCCTACCTACGAGCAGTACTTC; CDR3 protein: CARSLVPTYEQYF
clone size: -; V gene: TRBV6-1; D gene: -; J gene: TRBJ1-4; CDR3 DNA: TGTGCCAGCAGTGGGCGGGGGTCTCCAACTAATGAAAAACTGTTTTTT; CDR3 protein: CASSGRGSPTNEKLFF
clone size: -; V gene: TRBV13; D gene: -; J gene: TRBJ2-3; CDR3 DNA: TGTGCCAGCAGCTTCCTTTACGACACTCGGGACTCCAGCACAGATACGCAGTATTTT; CDR3 protein: CASSFLYDTRDSSTDTQYF
clone size: -; V gene: TRBV6-5; D gene: -; J gene: TRBJ2-7; CDR3 DNA: TGTGCCAGCAGTTACCGTCGGGAGTTCTCCTACGAGCAGTACTTC; CDR3 protein: CASSYRREFSYEQYF
clone size: -; V gene: TRBV5-1; D gene: TRBD2; J gene: TRBJ2-1; CDR3 DNA: TGCGCCAGCAGCTTGGAAGGACTAGCCTCCTACAATGAGCAGTTCTTC; CDR3 protein: CASSLEGLASYNEQFF
clone size: -; V gene: TRBV5-6; D gene: -; J gene: TRBJ1-5; CDR3 DNA: TGTGTCAGCAGCTTACAGGGACACCGTAGCAATCAGCCCCAGCATTTT; CDR3 protein: CVSSLQGHRSNQPQHF
clone size: once; V gene: TRBV15; D gene: -; J gene: TRBJ1-2; CDR3 DNA: TGTGCCACCAGCAGAGGGCAGGGTTACCTGGGAGGCTACACCTTC; CDR3 protein: CATSRGQGYLGGYTF
clone size: -; V gene: TRBV19; D gene: TRBD2; J gene: TRBJ2-7; CDR3 DNA: TGTGCCAGTAGTACCCAATTTAGCGGGGCCGCCTACGAGCAGTACTTC; CDR3 protein: CASSTQFSGAAYEQYF
clone size: few; V gene: TRBV7-9; D gene: -; J gene: TRBJ2-7; CDR3 DNA: TGTGCCAGCAGCCTAAGGGGCAGGGCCCACGAGCAGTACTTC; CDR3 protein: CASSLRGRAHEQYF
clone size: -; V gene: TRBV2; D gene: TRBD2; J gene: TRBJ2-1; CDR3 DNA: TGTGCCAGCAGTAGCAATAGCGGGAGAGGGGGCTACAATGAGCAGTTCTTC; CDR3 protein: CASSSNSGRGGYNEQFF
clone size: -; V gene: TRBV11-2; D gene: -; J gene: TRBJ2-7; CDR3 DNA: TGTGCCAGCAGCAAAGAACCCCAGCGGCCCCATAAATACGCGATCGAGCAGTACTTC; CDR3 protein: CASSKEPQRPHKYAIEQYF
clone size: -; V gene: TRBV5-1; D gene: TRBD1; J gene: TRBJ2-6; CDR3 DNA: TGCGCCAGCAGCTTGACCATTATCGACCAGGGGGCTGGGGCCAACGTCCTGACTTTC; CDR3 protein: CASSLTIIDQGAGANVLTF
clone size: -; V gene: TRBV28; D gene: -; J gene: TRBJ1-6; CDR3 DNA: TGTGCCAGCAGTCTGAGGGTCGATAATTCACCCCTCCACTTT; CDR3 protein: CASSLRVDNSPLHF
clone size: -; V gene: TRBV2; D gene: TRBD2; J gene: TRBJ2-3; CDR3 DNA: TGTGCCGATCTGAGGACTAGCGGGAGACGGATTGGCGCAGATACGCAGTATTTT; CDR3 protein: CADLRTSGRRIGADTQYF
clone size: -; V gene: TRBV4-1; D gene: -; J gene: TRBJ1-5; CDR3 DNA: TGCGCCAGCAGCCAAGATGAGGCAGCTAATCAGCCCCAGCATTTT; CDR3 protein: CASSQDEAANQPQHF
clone size: -; V gene: TRBV7-7; D gene: -; J gene: TRBJ2-2; CDR3 DNA: TGTGCTAGCAGCTTAGAGGAGCAATTTGGGGAGCTGTTTTTT; CDR3 protein: CASSLEEQFGELFF
clone size: -; V gene: TRBV5-1; D gene: -; J gene: TRBJ2-3; CDR3 DNA: TGCGCCAGCTCGGAACTATGGGGGGGCACAGATACGCAGTATTTT; CDR3 protein: CASSELWGGTDTQYF
clone size: -; V gene: TRBV4-1; D gene: TRBD2; J gene: TRBJ2-7; CDR3 DNA: TGCGCCAGCAGCCAAGCTAGCGGGATGGGAGACGAGCAGTACTTC; CDR3 protein: CASSQASGMGDEQYF
clone size: few; V gene: TRBV5-1; D gene: TRBD2; J gene: TRBJ2-1; CDR3 DNA: TGCGCCAGCAGCTTGGGGACTAGCGGAAACAATGAGCAGTTCTTC; CDR3 protein: CASSLGTSGNNEQFF
clone size: -; V gene: TRBV19; D gene: -; J gene: TRBJ2-3; CDR3 DNA: TGTGCCAGTAGTACTGTATGGGAGGTTGGCACAGATACGCAGTATTTT; CDR3 protein: CASSTVWEVGTDTQYF
clone size: few; V gene: TRBV28; D gene: -; J gene: TRBJ1-5; CDR3 DNA: TGTGCCAGCAGTTTAGCCCAGGGGCGAAGTCAGCCCCAGCATTTT; CDR3 protein: CASSLAQGRSQPQHF
clone size: -; V gene: TRBV6-5; D gene: TRBD2; J gene: TRBJ2-1; CDR3 DNA: TGTGCCAGCAGTTCCCCGGCGGGGGGCAACAATGAGCAGTTCTTC; CDR3 protein: CASSSPAGGNNEQFF
clone size: -; V gene: TRBV7-9; D gene: -; J gene: TRBJ2-3; CDR3 DNA: TGTGCCAGCAGCTTACTACCAGATACGCAGTATTTT; CDR3 protein: CASSLLPDTQYF
clone size: once; V gene: TRBV29-1; D gene: -; J gene: TRBJ2-5; CDR3 DNA: TGCAGCGTCCGTCGCCAAGAGACCCAGTACTTC; CDR3 protein: CSVRRQETQYF
clone size: -; V gene: TRBV6-1; D gene: -; J gene: TRBJ1-2; CDR3 DNA: TGTGCCAGCGGGCGAGACCACAACTTCAACTATGGCTACACCTTC; CDR3 protein: CASGRDHNFNYGYTF
clone size: -; V gene: TRBV7-2; D gene: TRBD2; J gene: TRBJ2-5; CDR3 DNA: TGTGCCAGCAGCTTAGGATGGCGGGGGAAAGAGACCCAGTACTTC; CDR3 protein: CASSLGWRGKETQYF
clone size: -; V gene: TRBV4-1; D gene: -; J gene: TRBJ1-1; CDR3 DNA: TGCGCCAGCAGCCAAGATCGTGGAGGAAACACTGAAGCTTTCTTT; CDR3 protein: CASSQDRGGNTEAFF